This passage covers 19 T cell receptor beta chains from one sample sequenced in a study of blood T cells in healthy people across ages. A sample-barcoded 5' primer and a J-beta primer mix were used in a second PCR of roughly 6 to 12 cycles. TCRdb re-derived calls from the 5' RACE reads in MiXCR, one entry per CDR3 protein. This table has about 1.5 million distinct CDR3 sequences, 42% appearing once. Sequencing input: blood. Every receptor here comes from a woman aged 18-29 years in good health.

This clonotype has just a few counts. This rearrangement joins TRBV29-1 to TRBJ2-1; D ambiguous. The CDR3 extends over 15 amino acids. Looked up from germline, CDR1 is SQVTM and CDR2 is ANQGSEA. Between the trimmed V and J ends, which lost 2 bases and 4 bases, there was a span of 15 bases. CDR3 nucleotides: TGCAGCGTTGAACCGTGGTGGTCGGGTTACAATGAGCAGTTCTTC. Translation: CSVEPWWSGYNEQFF.

The chain is built from TRBV28 and TRBJ1-2; no clear D. This CDR3 is built from 14 residues. Trimming took 6 bases from V and 3 from J, leaving 14 bases between them. The germline V gene has CDR1 MDHEN and CDR2 SYDVKM. For the CDR3, the DNA is TGTGCCAGCAGCCCGGGTATTTGGGACTATGGCTACACCTTC. It specifies CASSPGIWDYGYTF.

DNA for the CDR3: TGCGCCAGCAGCCAATGGACGAATCAGCCCCAGCATTTT. Translated: CASSQWTNQPQHF. The chain carries TRBV4-1 and TRBJ1-5, with D unresolved. The ends were cut back, 2 bases at V and 4 bases at J, with 6 bases in the middle. The CDR3 is 13 residues long. The germline gives CDR1 MGHRA, CDR2 YSYEKL.

This clonotype came up many times. The rearrangement joins TRBV10-3 to TRBJ2-3; D not resolved. This CDR3 is 14 amino acids long. CDR1 is ENHRY and CDR2 is SYGVKD in the germline V gene. The ends were cut back, 0 bases at V and 2 bases at J, with 6 bases in the middle. The CDR3 loop is CAISESAATDTQYF. The CDR3 nucleotides read TGTGCCATCAGTGAGTCGGCTGCCACAGATACGCAGTATTTT.

A note on this clonotype: The germline gene is not matched at one end of the junction; a read error may be the cause. J is TRBJ2-1 and V is TRBV4-1, with 7 bases lining up with TRBD2. The CDR3 covers 16 residues. CDR1 MGHRA and CDR2 YSYEKL come from the germline V gene. CDR3 sequence (DNA): TGCGCCAGCAGCCAAGGACCAGGCGGGAGTTACAACGAGCAGTTCTTC. It is translated as CASSQGPGGSYNEQFF.

V gene TRBV20-1 combines with J gene TRBJ2-1; TRBD2 matches at 11 bases. The CDR3 loop spans 16 amino acids. Germline CDR1 and CDR2: DFQATT and SNEGSKA (reference sequence). With V trimmed by 3 bases and J by 8 bases, 12 bases remained unmatched. The CDR3 spells CSASRDLAGGHDEQFF. DNA for the CDR3: TGCAGTGCTAGCCGCGATCTAGCGGGAGGACACGATGAGCAGTTCTTC.

This sequence joins TRBV6-1 and TRBJ2-7; 11 nucleotides align to TRBD2. V lost 7 bases and J lost 7; bases outside the gene matches: 12. The CDR3 has 15 residues. CDR1 is MNHNS, CDR2 SASEGT, per germline. In nucleotides, the CDR3 is TGTGCCAGCACCACTCTAGCGGGAGGCTACAATGAGCAGTACTTC. Translation: CASTTLAGGYNEQYF.

The rearrangement uses TRBV3-1 and TRBJ2-5; unclear D gene. The DNA end lines up better with TRBJ2-7; the J call may be wrong. Germline loops: CDR1 LGHDT, CDR2 YNNKEL (reference sequence). This CDR3 is 15 amino acids long. The CDR3 DNA sequence: TGTGCCAGCAGCCAAGATATGGATCCAGGCTACGAGCAGTACTTC. Protein product: CASSQDMDPGYEQYF.

The chain employs TRBV7-2 and TRBJ1-5, with 7 bases matching TRBD1. In germline, CDR1 is SGHTA, CDR2 FQGNSA. The V and J ends lost 0 bases and 5 bases, in that order; junction bases with no gene match: 4. The CDR3 totals 15 residues. The CDR3 sequence is CASSLAQGTYQPQHF. In DNA form, the CDR3 reads TGTGCCAGCAGCTTAGCACAGGGGACCTATCAGCCCCAGCATTTT. The full variable domain, rest sourced from reference TRBV7-2 and TRBJ1-5, is GAGVSQSPSNKVTEKGKDVELRCDPISGHTALYWYRQSLGQGLEFLIYFQGNSAPDKSGLPSDRFSAERTGGSVSTLTIQRTQQEDSAVYLCASSLAQGTYQPQHFGDGTRLSIL.

The chain uses TRBV7-9 and TRBJ2-1, with 8 positions matching TRBD1. After removal of 5 bases from V and 0 bases from J, the junction contained 6 bases not matched to a gene. CDR1 and CDR2 from the germline V gene are SEHNR and FQNEAQ (reference sequence). The CDR3 contains 16 residues. CDR3 DNA: TGTGCCAGCAGCACAACGGGACAGGTCTCCTACAATGAGCAGTTCTTC. Protein sequence: CASSTTGQVSYNEQFF.

This clonotype was observed a few times. The chain couples TRBV3-1 to TRBJ2-5, with a weak D call TRBD2 (6 bases). Trimming took off 4 bases at V and 2 bases at J, with 11 bases between the two ends. This CDR3 comprises 14 residues. Per germline, CDR1 LGHDT and CDR2 YNNKEL (reference sequence). The CDR3 DNA reads as TGTGCCAGCAGCCTTCTAGCGAATCAAGAGACCCAGTACTTC. Translating gives CASSLLANQETQYF.

The chain joins TRBV6-2 or TRBV6-3 to TRBJ1-2; D is unresolved. V shed 7 bases and J shed 5 bases, with 26 bases lying between them. The CDR3 is 17 amino acids. Germline CDR1 and CDR2: MNHEY and SVGEGT. The CDR3 nucleotides are TGTGCCAGCACCATCACCCCGAGAGGGAGAGTTAGATATGGCTACACCTTC. Translation: CASTITPRGRVRYGYTF.

This clonotype was detected only a few times. The rearrangement joins TRBV20-1 to TRBJ1-2, with D tentatively TRBD1 (6 bases). The CDR3 is 13 residues long. The germline gives CDR1 DFQATT, CDR2 SNEGSKA (reference sequence). V gave up 3 bases and J gave up 4 bases, with 12 bases separating them. CDR3 DNA sequence: TGCAGTGCTAGGAGGAGGGACATCTATGGCTACACCTTC. Amino acids: CSARRRDIYGYTF.

This clonotype turned up a few times. The rearrangement joins TRBV6-1 to TRBJ2-7; D is possibly TRBD1 (5 bases). V was pared by 2 bases and J by 0 bases, with 20 bases between. Per germline, CDR1 MNHNS and CDR2 SASEGT. The CDR3 consists of 18 residues. CDR3 coding DNA: TGTGCCAGCAGTGAATACCCTGGGCGACAGACGAGCTCCTACGAGCAGTACTTC. It specifies CASSEYPGRQTSSYEQYF.

The chain uses TRBV13 and TRBJ2-5, with D uncertain. Judging by the DNA end, TRBJ2-7 fits better; the J call may be wrong. The CDR3 runs 14 residues. Germline CDR1 is PRHDT and CDR2 is FYEKMQ (reference sequence). Here the CDR3 reads CASSSTLSQGEQYF. For the CDR3, the DNA is TGTGCCAGCAGCTCCACCCTTTCGCAAGGCGAGCAGTACTTC.

The table lists this clonotype with a few counts. V is TRBV6-2 or TRBV6-3 and J is TRBJ2-1; D is uncertain. CDR1 is MNHEY and CDR2 is SVGEGT in the germline V gene. The CDR3 consists of 12 residues. V lost 11 bases, J lost 4 bases, and 12 bases lay in between. In nucleotides, the CDR3 is TGTGCCGGCGGACGCAAATACAATGAGCAGTTCTTC. This sequence encodes CAGGRKYNEQFF.

This clonotype has a handful of counts. J is TRBJ2-4 and V is TRBV3-1; D remains unclear. Gene TRBJ2-7 matches the end of the DNA better, so the J call may be wrong. The CDR3 is 12 residues long. Germline-derived CDR1 and CDR2 are LGHDT and YNNKEL (reference sequence). CDR3 in DNA: TGTGCCAGCAGCCAAGTGCCCCACGAGCAGTACTTC. The encoded protein is CASSQVPHEQYF.

This clonotype has just a few counts. This rearrangement joins TRBV4-3 to TRBJ2-3, with D hard to call. Germline CDR1 is LGHNA and CDR2 is YSLEER. V was shortened by 0 bases and J by 1 base, with 11 bases between the two germline ends. The CDR3 runs 16 residues. In DNA, the CDR3 is TGCGCCAGCAGCCAAGATCTCGAGGACCGCACAGATACGCAGTATTTT. Amino acid sequence: CASSQDLEDRTDTQYF.

In its sample, this clonotype was seen a few times. V gene TRBV12-3 or TRBV12-4 combines with J gene TRBJ1-4, with 9 bases fitting TRBD1. With V trimmed by 6 bases and J by 8 bases, 7 bases remained unmatched. There are 14 residues in the CDR3. This CDR3 reads CASSPTGGGEKLFF. As DNA, the CDR3 is TGTGCCAGCAGCCCGACAGGGGGGGGGGAAAAACTGTTTTTT.